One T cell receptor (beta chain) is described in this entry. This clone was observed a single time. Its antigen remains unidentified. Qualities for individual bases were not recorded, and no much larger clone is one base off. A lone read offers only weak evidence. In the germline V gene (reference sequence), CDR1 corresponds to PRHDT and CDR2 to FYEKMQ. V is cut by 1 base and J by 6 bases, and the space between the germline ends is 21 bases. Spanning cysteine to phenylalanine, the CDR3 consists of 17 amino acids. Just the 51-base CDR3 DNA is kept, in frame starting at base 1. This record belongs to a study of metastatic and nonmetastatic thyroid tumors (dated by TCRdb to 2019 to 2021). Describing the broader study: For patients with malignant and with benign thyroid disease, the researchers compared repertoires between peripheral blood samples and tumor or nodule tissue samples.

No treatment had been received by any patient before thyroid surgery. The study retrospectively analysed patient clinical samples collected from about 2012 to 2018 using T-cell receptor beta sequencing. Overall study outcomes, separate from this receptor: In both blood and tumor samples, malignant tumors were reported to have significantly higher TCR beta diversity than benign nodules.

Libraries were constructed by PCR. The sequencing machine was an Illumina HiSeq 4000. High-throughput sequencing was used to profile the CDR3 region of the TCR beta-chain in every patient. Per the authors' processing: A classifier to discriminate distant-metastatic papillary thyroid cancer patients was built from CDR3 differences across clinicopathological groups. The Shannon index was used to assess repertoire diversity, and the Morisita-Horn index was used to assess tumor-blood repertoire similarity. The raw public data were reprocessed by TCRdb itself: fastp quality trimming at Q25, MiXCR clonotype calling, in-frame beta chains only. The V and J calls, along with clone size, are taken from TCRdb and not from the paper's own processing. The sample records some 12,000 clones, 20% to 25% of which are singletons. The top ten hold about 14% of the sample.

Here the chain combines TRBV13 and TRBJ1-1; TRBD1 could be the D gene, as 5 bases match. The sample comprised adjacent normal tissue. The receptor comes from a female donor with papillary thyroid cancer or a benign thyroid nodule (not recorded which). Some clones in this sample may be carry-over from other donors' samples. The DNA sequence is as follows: TGTGCCAGCAGCTTAGTAGGAGCGGGGACGAGTTCCCCTGAAGCTTTCTTT. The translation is CASSLVGAGTSSPEAFF. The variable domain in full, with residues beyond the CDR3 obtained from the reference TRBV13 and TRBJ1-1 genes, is AAGVIQSPRHLIKEKRETATLKCYPIPRHDTVYWYQQGPGQDPQFLISFYEKMQSDKGSIPDRFSAQQFSDYHSELNMSSLELGDSALYFCASSLVGAGTSSPEAFFGQGTRLTVV.